The source of this T cell receptor beta chain is a study of T cells after posttransplantation cyclophosphamide. Profiling relied on immunoSEQ multiplex PCR, and the TCRdb table lists in-frame clones only, not all of them. Among under 5,000 clones listed, more than 70% were seen once. Sampled 1 year posttransplant, controls received myeloablative marrow transplants, methotrexate and a calcineurin inhibitor. Concerning this clone itself: The antigen remains undetermined.

Overall study findings and caveats: Donor-recipient repertoire similarity was low at 1-2 months, rising over year one. Tissue-infiltrating T cells from skin or gut overlapped little with blood T cells. TRB clonality was highly associated with recipient CMV seropositivity and reactivation.

The germline gives CDR1 SGHTA, CDR2 FQGNSA. Trimming took 5 bases from V and 3 from J; bases not matched to a gene: 6. The CDR3 totals 15 residues. The V call is TRBV7-2, the J call TRBJ1-5; 8 bases agree with TRBD1. Sequencing used PBMCs, obtained after allogeneic stem cell transplant with calcineurin inhibitor and methotrexate. The sequence was collected from a female patient aged 50-65 years who received an allogeneic stem cell transplant from an unrelated donor, was CMV-positive, and had acute and chronic GVHD. Some of these T cells may belong to the graft donor. The CDR3 nucleotides are TGTGCCAGCAGCACTGGACAGGGCTTCAATCAGCCCCAGCATTTT. It encodes CASSTGQGFNQPQHF.